A selection of T cell receptor beta chains follows, all from one sample in a study of T cell responses to AZD1222 COVID-19 vaccine. Assay: immunoSEQ multiplex PCR; the TCRdb copy retains only in-frame clones and omits some. The sample has about 130,000 clones, 84% seen once. The sample in question was peripheral blood, obtained on day 0 of AZD1222 vaccination. The source of these receptors is an adult in good health. Both conserved end residues are trimmed from each CDR3. For some rows the clone size is stated as once, few or many, or as a class when expanded; others skip it.

-,TRBV12-3/TRBV12-4,TRBJ2-7,ASSNSYEQY
-,TRBV6-5,TRBJ1-1,ASSYSGPTVNTEAF
once,TRBV11-2,TRBJ2-7,ASSLSGVGAYEQY
-,TRBV14,TRBJ1-6,ASSQGPKNSPLH
-,TRBV19,TRBJ2-3,ASSARQTDTQY
-,TRBV28,TRBJ1-5,ASSPGTGGGNQPQH
-,TRBV9,TRBJ1-6,ASSGTGANSPLH
-,TRBV15,TRBJ2-7,ATSREPWDRGYEQY
-,TRBV30,TRBJ1-2,AWSVLSWDSIYGYT
-,TRBV21-1,TRBJ1-1,ASSKGEGETIEAF
-,TRBV28,TRBJ1-5,AEGNQPQH
-,TRBV10-3,TRBJ1-1,AISPRPGQGTRLNTEAF
-,TRBV7-8,TRBJ1-5,ASSSGQGNFDQPQH
-,TRBV11-2,TRBJ2-1,ASRQAWKAGGPDNEQF
-,TRBV15,TRBJ1-2,ATSSSTGTGGRGYGYT
few,TRBV4-2,TRBJ2-7,ASSQGVGRDFYEQY
-,TRBV16,TRBJ1-4,ASSRGEGGEKLF
-,TRBV27,TRBJ1-2,ASSLRGAQGYGYT
-,TRBV27,TRBJ1-6,ASSQTGPSSPLH
-,TRBV28,TRBJ1-6,ASSLQRSPLH
-,TRBV11-3,TRBJ2-1,ASSPGLADYNEQF
-,TRBV7-9,TRBJ1-5,ASSLGEMWGGRQPQH
-,TRBV11-2,TRBJ1-2,ASSEKGQGTLYGYT
-,TRBV28,TRBJ2-7,ASGGPGSRYEQY
-,TRBV6-5,TRBJ2-1,ASSLIRDSGNEQF
once,TRBV19,TRBJ1-6,ASSPGTGGERSPLH
-,TRBV5-1,TRBJ2-1,ASRMGGTPSYNEQF
-,TRBV7-8,TRBJ2-7,ASSFIGSYEQY
few,TRBV19,TRBJ1-5,ASNKDLNQPQH